These 24 T cell receptor beta chains came from one sample sequenced in a study of T cells in localized non-small cell lung cancer. The repertoire was sequenced with immunoSEQ multiplex PCR; TCRdb's copy has only in-frame clones and lacks some. The table shows some 85,000 clones, with around 80% occurring only once. Sequenced material: PBMCs, taken before any cancer treatment. These receptors were obtained from a man between 35 and 75 years old with stage II squamous cell lung carcinoma.

This clone came up a few times. The chain joins TRBV5-3 to TRBJ2-5; tentative D call: TRBD2 (5 bases). TRBV5-3 is an ORF, with its function uncertain. V lost 10 bases, J lost 5 bases, and 18 bases lay in between. The CDR3 runs to 13 residues. The CDR3 bases are TGTGCCCCCAACGGGAATCCAAGGGAGACCCAGTACTTC. Protein sequence: CAPNGNPRETQYF.

The rearrangement joins TRBV9 to TRBJ1-2; D unresolved. Germline lookup yields CDR1 SGDLS and CDR2 YYNGEE. The CDR3 consists of 14 residues. The V end was cut by 4 bases, the J end by 0 bases, with 10 bases between. CDR3 nucleotides: TGTGCCAGCAGCCCCAGAACTACTAACTATGGCTACACCTTC. Translation: CASSPRTTNYGYTF.

The V and J genes are TRBV11-2 and TRBJ2-7; tentatively, D is TRBD1 (5 bases). The CDR3 is 15 residues long. Germline assignment: CDR1 SGHAT and CDR2 FQNNGV. V lost 5 bases and J 2 bases, leaving 16 bases between the germline ends. CDR3 sequence (DNA): TGTGCCAGCAGCCCGTCGCCAGGGATCACCTACGAGCAGTACTTC. Its protein is CASSPSPGITYEQYF.

This chain connects TRBV5-4 to TRBJ2-3; no clear D gene. CDR1 SGHNT and CDR2 YYREEE come from the germline V gene (reference sequence). This CDR3 contains 14 residues. V lost 0 bases, J lost 0 bases, and 5 bases lay in between. The CDR3 nucleotides read TGTGCCAGCAGCTTGGTAGACAGCACAGATACGCAGTATTTT. Translation gives CASSLVDSTDTQYF.

J is TRBJ2-1 and V is TRBV7-9; TRBD2 matches at 7 bases. Per the germline V gene, CDR1 is SEHNR and CDR2 is FQNEAQ (reference sequence). This CDR3 has 17 residues. Trimming cost V 1 base and J 6 bases; bases outside gene matches: 12. In DNA form, the CDR3 reads TGTGCCAGCAGCTTAGTGGGTGATCTAGCGGCACTCAATGAGCAGTTCTTC. Amino acids: CASSLVGDLAALNEQFF. The full variable domain, rest sourced from reference TRBV7-9 and TRBJ2-1, is DTGVSQNPRHKITKRGQNVTFRCDPISEHNRLYWYRQTLGQGPEFLTYFQNEAQLEKSRLLSDRFSAERPKGSFSTLEIQRTEQGDSAMYLCASSLVGDLAALNEQFFGPGTRLTVL.

V and J are TRBV28 and TRBJ1-1, with D perhaps TRBD1 (6 bases). In germline, CDR1 is MDHEN, CDR2 SYDVKM. The CDR3 totals 12 residues. V lost 6 bases, J lost 10 bases, and 15 bases lay in between. The CDR3 protein is CASRPLQGAAFF. CDR3 bases: TGTGCCAGCAGACCACTACAGGGAGCAGCTTTCTTT.

This clone was found a few times. The chain uses TRBV5-4 and TRBJ2-1; tentative D call: TRBD1 (5 bases). V gave up 0 bases and J gave up 5 bases, with 12 bases separating them. Germline assignment: CDR1 SGHNT and CDR2 YYREEE (reference sequence). The CDR3 sequence is 15 residues long. Here the CDR3 reads CASSLGQRSDNEQFF. For the CDR3, the DNA is TGTGCCAGCAGCTTGGGACAGCGAAGCGACAATGAGCAGTTCTTC.

The chain joins TRBV28 to TRBJ1-1; D is unclear. The ends were cut back, 3 bases at V and 8 bases at J, with 10 bases in the middle. This CDR3 comprises 12 residues. CDR1 is MDHEN and CDR2 is SYDVKM in the germline V gene. The CDR3 region has the DNA TGTGCCAGCAGTTTTGGAGAGAGCGAAGCTTTCTTT. As protein: CASSFGESEAFF.

The chain links TRBV7-8 to TRBJ1-2; TRBD1 might be the D (6 bases). Trimming cost V 2 bases and J 7 bases, with 14 bases left between them. CDR3 length equals 14 residues. From germline, CDR1 is SGHVS and CDR2 FQNEAQ. The DNA of the CDR3 is TGTGCCAGCAGCTTAAAGGGGGGGAATGGTGGCTACACCTTC. It encodes CASSLKGGNGGYTF.

The rearrangement joins TRBV2 to TRBJ2-7; D may be TRBD1 (6 bases). V lost 0 bases and J 1 base, leaving 16 bases between the germline ends. The CDR3 consists of 17 residues. Germline lookup yields CDR1 SNHLY and CDR2 FYNNEI. The chain's CDR3 is CASSEALWDTRSYEQYF. The CDR3 nucleotides are TGTGCCAGCAGTGAAGCGCTATGGGACACGCGATCCTACGAGCAGTACTTC.

The gene calls are TRBV2 and TRBJ2-7; 14 positions agree with TRBD2. With V trimmed by 6 bases and J by 7 bases, 5 bases remained unmatched. This CDR3 spans 14 amino acids. CDR1 SNHLY and CDR2 FYNNEI come from the germline V gene. Here the CDR3 reads CASRRGLAGDEQYF. In DNA form, the CDR3 reads TGTGCCAGCAGGAGGGGACTAGCGGGAGATGAGCAGTACTTC.

The CDR3 spells CASSPTGTGTEAFF. As DNA, the CDR3 is TGTGCCAGCTCACCTACAGGGACTGGGACTGAAGCTTTCTTT. The chain has TRBV18 and TRBJ1-1; the D gene is possibly TRBD1 (6 bases). Per germline, CDR1 KGHSH and CDR2 LQKENI. The CDR3 runs 14 residues. Trimming left V 3 bases short and J 5 bases short, with 13 bases between.

The chain has TRBV7-6 and TRBJ1-2; D possibly corresponds to TRBD1 (5 bases). The CDR3 extends over 12 amino acids. The germline V and J ends were trimmed by 5 bases and 6 bases, with 10 bases remaining between them. CDR1 SGHVS and CDR2 FNYEAQ come from the germline V gene. The CDR3 protein is CASSAGTHGYTF. CDR3 nucleotide sequence: TGTGCCAGCAGCGCCGGGACCCATGGCTACACCTTC.

V and J are TRBV5-6 and TRBJ1-1, with unresolved D. V lost 4 bases and J lost 1, with 20 bases in between. The CDR3 is 17 amino acids. CDR1 SGHDT and CDR2 YYEEEE come from the germline V gene. CDR3 sequence reads: CASSHRGKKVWNTEAFF. Here the CDR3 DNA reads TGTGCCAGCAGCCACCGAGGGAAGAAAGTTTGGAACACTGAAGCTTTCTTT.

The V and J genes are TRBV7-9 and TRBJ2-2; D not resolved. V was clipped by 5 bases and J by 2 bases, with 15 bases between them. The CDR3 totals 16 residues. Germline assignment: CDR1 SEHNR and CDR2 FQNEAQ (reference sequence). Here the CDR3 DNA reads TGTGCCAGCAGCCGCCGGACCCAGGCCAACACCGGGGAGCTGTTTTTT. Protein sequence: CASSRRTQANTGELFF.

The chain links TRBV6-5 to TRBJ1-2; 7 nucleotides line up with TRBD1. The CDR3 consists of 14 residues. Trimming removed 5 bases from V and 4 bases from J; junction bases left unmatched: 7. Germline V gene lookup returns CDR1 MNHEY and CDR2 SVGAGI. CDR3: CASSGRDSPYGYTF. CDR3 bases: TGTGCCAGCAGTGGAAGGGACAGCCCCTATGGCTACACCTTC.

The chain has TRBV7-8 and TRBJ2-2, with TRBD1 matching over 7 bases. CDR1 SGHVS and CDR2 FQNEAQ come from the germline V gene. This CDR3 contains 15 residues. Trimming removed 7 bases from V and 5 bases from J; junction bases left unmatched: 10. The CDR3 region has the DNA TGTGCCAGCAACAGACAGGGAAGGGCAACCGGGGAGCTGTTTTTT. Its translation is CASNRQGRATGELFF.

This clone appeared once. The chain recombines TRBV5-1 with TRBJ2-5; possible D gene TRBD1, 6 bases. The germline CDR1 and CDR2 sequences are SGHRS and YFSETQ. The CDR3 spans 14 residues. With 0 bases removed from V and 2 bases from J, the gap between germline ends came to 8 bases. The chain's CDR3 is CASSLGQEQETQYF. The CDR3 nucleotides read TGCGCCAGCAGCTTGGGACAGGAACAAGAGACCCAGTACTTC.

This clone was recorded a few times. The chain joins TRBV25-1 to TRBJ1-4; 11 bases agree with TRBD1. Germline assignment: CDR1 MGHDK and CDR2 SYGVNS. Trimming took 10 bases from V and 10 from J; bases not matched to a gene: 8. This CDR3 has 13 amino acids. For the CDR3, the DNA is TGTGCCACCGGACAGGGGGCCGGTGTAAAACTGTTTTTT. It specifies CATGQGAGVKLFF.

CDR3 sequence (DNA): TGTGCCAGCAGCCGCGACAGGGACAATGAGCAGTTCTTC. Translated: CASSRDRDNEQFF. The rearrangement links TRBV4-2 to TRBJ2-1; 7 bases line up with TRBD1. CDR1 is LGHNA and CDR2 is YNFKEQ in the germline V gene. The CDR3 sequence is 13 residues long. V was clipped by 4 bases and J by 5 bases; unmatched bases: 2.

The V gene is TRBV7-2, the J gene TRBJ2-7; D not certain. Germline loops: CDR1 SGHTA, CDR2 FQGNSA. The germline V and J ends were trimmed by 4 bases and 0 bases, with 13 bases remaining between them. The CDR3 has 15 residues. For the CDR3, the DNA is TGTGCCAGCAGCTCGGACCCCACTTCCTCCTACGAGCAGTACTTC. Amino acid sequence: CASSSDPTSSYEQYF.

The V call is TRBV28, the J call TRBJ2-1; 13 positions match TRBD2. The V and J ends lost 5 bases and 8 bases, in that order; junction bases with no gene match: 6. Germline V gives CDR1 MDHEN, CDR2 SYDVKM. This CDR3 is 15 amino acids long. CDR3 coding DNA: TGTGCCAGCAGTCGGGGGACTAGCGGGATTGATGAGCAGTTCTTC. Protein product: CASSRGTSGIDEQFF.

In regard to this clone: Other DNA sequences from this sample encode an identical CDR3 as well. The V call is TRBV11-3, the J call TRBJ2-3, with TRBD1 matching over 10 bases. The CDR3 runs 15 residues. Germline CDR1 reads SGHNT; CDR2 reads YENEEA. Trimming took 4 bases from V and 6 from J; bases not matched to a gene: 7. DNA of the CDR3: TGTGCCAGCAGCTCTGGACAGGGGGAAACGGATACGCAGTATTTT. This codes for CASSSGQGETDTQYF. The whole variable domain, remainder taken from reference TRBV11-3 and TRBJ2-3, is EAGVVQSPRYKIIEKKQPVAFWCNPISGHNTLYWYLQNLGQGPELLIRYENEEAVDDSQLPKDRFSAERLKGVDSTLKIQPAELGDSAVYLCASSSGQGETDTQYFGPGTRLTVL.

This clone was seen many times. The J gene is TRBJ1-1, the V gene TRBV30, with unresolved D. This CDR3 spans 17 amino acids. The germline gives CDR1 GTSNPN, CDR2 SVGIG (reference sequence). V shed 0 bases and J shed 0 bases, with 17 bases lying between them. The CDR3 DNA sequence: TGTGCCTGGAGTGTAGGTATGTTCGGGGTTGTGAACACTGAAGCTTTCTTT. Translated, it gives CAWSVGMFGVVNTEAFF. The complete variable domain, with remaining parts taken from reference TRBV30 and TRBJ1-1, reads SQTIHQWPATLVQPVGSPLSLECTVEGTSNPNLYWYRQAAGRGLQLLFYSVGIGQISSEVPQNLSASRPQDRQFILSSKKLLLSDSGFYLCAWSVGMFGVVNTEAFFGQGTRLTVV.